The clone carrying this TCR beta chain was counted a few times. As yet, its antigen is unknown. The sample belongs to a study of cytotoxic CD8 clonotypes in ibrutinib-treated CLL. Study-level results: Baseline clonality was higher than in age-matched healthy donors and moved in step with circulating CD8+ T-cell counts.

PBMCs that had been cryopreserved were the source of 1.5 to 2.5 micrograms of genomic DNA for TCR beta libraries. The CDR3 runs 16 residues. Measured with immunoSEQ multiplex PCR; TCRdb has only the in-frame clones, and not every one. Of roughly 250,000 clones listed, roughly 74% are singletons. The chain employs TRBV21-1 and TRBJ1-2; the table's D call of TRBD1 was not tested on the DNA. TRBV21-1 is given as a pseudogene. This sequence was found in a human donor with chronic lymphocytic leukemia. The sequences come from PBMCs, collected after 24 months of ibrutinib treatment. The CDR3: CASSPPPGGLRGGYTF. The CDR3 DNA sequence: TGTGCCAGCAGCCCGCCCCCAGGGGGGCTGAGGGGCGGCTACACCTTC.